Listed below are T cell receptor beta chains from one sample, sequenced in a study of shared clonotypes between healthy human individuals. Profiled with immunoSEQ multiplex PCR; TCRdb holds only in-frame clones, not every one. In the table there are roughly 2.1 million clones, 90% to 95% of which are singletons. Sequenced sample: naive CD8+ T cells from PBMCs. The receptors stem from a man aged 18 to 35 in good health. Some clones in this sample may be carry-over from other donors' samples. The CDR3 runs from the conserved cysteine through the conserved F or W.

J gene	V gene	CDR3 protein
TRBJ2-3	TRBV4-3	CASTTKLYGSTDTQYF
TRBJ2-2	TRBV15	CATSTNTGELFF
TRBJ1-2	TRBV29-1	CSVVTGGYGYTF
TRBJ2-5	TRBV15	CATSRVGPKDPGTPQETQYF
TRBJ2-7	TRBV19	CASSMDRGYEQYF
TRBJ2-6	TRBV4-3	CASSYGTGAGANVLTF
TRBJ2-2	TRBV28	CASRAAGTGELFF
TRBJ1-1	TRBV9	CASSRFGTGQPTEAFF
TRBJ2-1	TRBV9	CASSVEGTRVNQLFF
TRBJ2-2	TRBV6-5	CASRGGAGELFF
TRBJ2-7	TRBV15	CATSRVESYEQYF
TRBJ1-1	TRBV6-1	CASSEAGWLNTEAFF
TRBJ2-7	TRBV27	CASSLYSSYEQYF
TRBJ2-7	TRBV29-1	CSGLAVNTYEQYF
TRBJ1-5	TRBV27	CASSLEQGYNQPQHF
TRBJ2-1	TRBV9	CASSVGGEYEQFF
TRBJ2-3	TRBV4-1	CASSQDPLLATDTQYF
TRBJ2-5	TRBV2	CASSDTGTYPTQYF
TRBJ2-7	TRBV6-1	CASSPTGAPGYEQYF
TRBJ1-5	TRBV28	CASSLRGGGQPQHF
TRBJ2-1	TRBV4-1	CASSQDRGTGVNNEQFF
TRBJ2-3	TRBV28	CASSPPTLAGPREYTQYF
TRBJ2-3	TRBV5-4	CASSPKEGDTQYF
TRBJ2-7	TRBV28	CASSFRDRVPIEQYF
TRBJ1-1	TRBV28	CASSPHPGRMNTEAFF
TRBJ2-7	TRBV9	CASNLAGGPYREQYF
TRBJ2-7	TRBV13	CASSLGRGRGFYEQYF
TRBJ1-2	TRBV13	CASSLRLPPGYTF
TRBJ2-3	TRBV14	CASSRKPSSGRSSDTQYF
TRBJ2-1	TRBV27	CASSGKGLVHEQFF
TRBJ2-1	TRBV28	CASSQRTAIGNEQFF
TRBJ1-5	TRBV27	CASSWGGGNQPQHF
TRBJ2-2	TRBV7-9	CASSLFSGGNTGELFF
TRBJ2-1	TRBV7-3	CASRSGGPYNEQFF
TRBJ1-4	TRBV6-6	CASRRSRGANEKLFF
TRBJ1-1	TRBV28	CASNPRPLNTEAFF
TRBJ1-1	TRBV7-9	CASSPDREAFF
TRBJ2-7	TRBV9	CASSVGGSNTYEQYF
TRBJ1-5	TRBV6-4	CASRTSGRNQPQHF
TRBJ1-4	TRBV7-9	CASSLAHPLSKLFF
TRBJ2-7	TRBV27	CASSLSPGTGTPEQYF
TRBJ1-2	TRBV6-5	CASSPSGRHTSYTF
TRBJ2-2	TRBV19	CASSMLGVSGELFF
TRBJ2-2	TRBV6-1	CASSEAGRAELFF
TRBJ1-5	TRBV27	CASGGVGNQPQHF
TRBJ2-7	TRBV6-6	CASSYSIARSSYEQYF
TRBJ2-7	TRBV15	CATSRGASGSYEQYF
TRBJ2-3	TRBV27	CASSDTSVLGPTDTQYF
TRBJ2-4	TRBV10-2	CASSVEGVSRIQYF
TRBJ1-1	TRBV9	CASSARVVNTEAFF
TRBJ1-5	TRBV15	CATSLALNQPQHF
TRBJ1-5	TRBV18	CASSPVSAGTGYQPQHF
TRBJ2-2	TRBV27	CASSPLAGMVFF
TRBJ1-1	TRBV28	CASSPQGESTEAFF
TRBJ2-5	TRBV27	CASSPPSGANPLNQETQYF
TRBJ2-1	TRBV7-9	CASSLVILLTSNDNEQFF
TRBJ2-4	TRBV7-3	CASSLGTSGSNIQYF
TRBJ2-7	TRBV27	CASSFFPDTYEQYF
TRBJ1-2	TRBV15	CATSSGQPGRGYTF
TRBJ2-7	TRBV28	CASSLVGTSGSYEQYF